This TCR beta chain was identified during a study of response to subunit inactivated influenza vaccine. Overall study findings and caveats: Authors suggested few new T cells are recruited by each seasonal influenza vaccination.

This clonotype turned up a few times. Antigen unknown. V dropped 1 base and J dropped 7; count of bases not matched to a gene: 4. Germline V gives CDR1 LGHNA, CDR2 YNFKEQ. The length of the CDR3 is 15 residues. Using its own MiXCR run on the RT-PCR reads, TCRdb lists one record per CDR3 protein. The sample carries roughly 760,000 distinct CDR3 sequences, around 20% recorded once. The material sequenced was PBMCs from blood, taken approximately 5 days after vaccination. The chain has TRBV4-2 and TRBJ1-6, with TRBD1 identical over 7 bases. This clonotype originated in a man aged 50-59 years who received an inactivated influenza vaccine. The CDR3 loop reads CASSQGQGQNSPLHF. In nucleotides, the CDR3 is TGTGCCAGCAGCCAAGGACAGGGTCAGAATTCACCCCTCCACTTT.